The TCR beta chain under discussion was sequenced for a study of OX40 agonist ivuxolimab in advanced cancers. At the level of the whole study: Ivuxolimab was a fully human IgG2 agonistic monoclonal antibody targeting the costimulatory receptor OX40 (CD134). Among the roughly 50 dose-escalation patients, some 20 had hepatocellular carcinoma, about 15 melanoma, 9 renal cell carcinoma and 9 head and neck cancer. The paper reports the monotherapy dose-escalation portion (N of about 51 patients) of the phase I ivuxolimab trial. Peripheral TCRbeta sequencing was intended to test whether TCR sequence diversity was altered and clonal T-cell expansion was caused by ivuxolimab. A male proportion of approximately 83% and a mean age of approximately 60 years, ranging from 23 to 79, were recorded for the dose-escalation cohort. Intravenous ivuxolimab was administered to patients every 2 weeks at six dose levels: 0.01, 0.1, 0.3, 1.5, 3 and 10 mg/kg. Prior anti-PD-1, anti-PD-L1 or anti-CTLA-4 therapy was permitted, and checkpoint inhibitors had been received by about 36% of dose-escalation patients. Partial responses occurred in three dose-escalation patients, of whom one had hepatocellular carcinoma and two had cutaneous melanoma. General study outcomes and caveats: At doses of 0.1 to 3.0 mg/kg, clonal expansion of both CD4+ and CD8+ T cells in blood was seen between baseline and week 6. Which antigens the clonally expanded peripheral T cells were specific for was not determined. After ivuxolimab, CD8+ T cells had more expanded clones than CD4+ T cells on average. Low levels of normalized T-cell clonal expansion were also seen in some nonresponding patients. In partial responders in the 0.1-3.0 mg/kg groups, normalized peripheral clonal expansion was found to be among the lowest, especially among CD8+ T cells.

For sequencing of the TCRbeta CDR3 region, genomic DNA was extracted from the sorted cells. The immunoSEQ Assay was used to sequence the TCRbeta CDR3 regions. TCRdb carries this immuneACCESS record with in-frame sequences only. Its versions omit some clonotypes, under half of them owing to an unresolved V gene in the studies checked, with the rest unexplained. The sample yields tens of thousands of clones; 85% were counted once. The top ten constitute about a sixth of the sample. This clone was picked up a small number of times. The clone's antigen remains unknown. It has no much larger one-base neighbor in the sample; base qualities were not kept. Patients with a history of autoimmune disease or receiving systemic immunosuppression were excluded from the trial. Peripheral blood for TCR sequencing was collected from all dose cohorts at baseline, on cycle 4 day 1, and on cycle 7 day 1. Samples were obtained from an open-label, multicenter, first-in-human phase I dose-escalation trial of ivuxolimab. Adults with locally advanced or metastatic head and neck squamous cell, hepatocellular, melanoma or renal cell carcinoma were enrolled in the trial. Before TCR sequencing, CD4+ and CD8+ T cells were separately sorted from peripheral blood.

The source material was CD4+ or CD8+ T cells sorted from blood, sampled in a trial of the OX40 agonist ivuxolimab. The sequence derives from an adult with an advanced solid tumor such as melanoma, head and neck, liver or kidney cancer.

The DNA sequence reads TGTGCCAGTAGTTGGGGGGGCAGTCAGCCCCAGCATTTT. This is translated as CASSWGGSQPQHF. The sequence joins TRBV19 to TRBJ1-5; a tentative D call is TRBD1 (6 bases match). Between the V and J ends, shortened by 5 bases and 6 bases respectively, the junction contains 11 bases. Including the terminal cysteine and phenylalanine, the CDR3 comprises 13 residues. Solely the CDR3 DNA is kept, with 39 bases framed from the first base. For CDR1 and CDR2, the germline V gene (reference sequence) lists LNHDA and SQIVND.